A selection of T cell receptor beta chains follows, all from one sample in a study of blood T cells in healthy people across ages. TCRdb reanalysed the 5' RACE reads using MiXCR and keeps one entry per CDR3 protein. The sample comprises hundreds of thousands of distinct CDR3 sequences, 45% to 50% of which are singletons, and about a third rests with the top ten. The sequenced material came from blood. These receptors came from an older woman in good health. Both conserved end residues are part of each CDR3. A D gene is named only where the DNA matches it firmly. The size of a clone is reported for some rows only, either as once, few or many, or as a class for expanded clones.

D gene: TRBD1; J gene: TRBJ2-3; clone size: -; V gene: TRBV7-2; CDR3 protein: CASRPTGVDTQYF; CDR3 DNA: TGTGCCAGCAGACCTACAGGGGTAGATACGCAGTATTTT
D gene: -; J gene: TRBJ1-1; clone size: few; V gene: TRBV5-1; CDR3 protein: CASSPQRGRTEAFF; CDR3 DNA: TGCGCCAGCAGCCCCCAGAGGGGTCGCACTGAAGCTTTCTTT
D gene: TRBD2; J gene: TRBJ2-3; clone size: -; V gene: TRBV20-1; CDR3 protein: CSARERTSGSDTQYF; CDR3 DNA: TGCAGTGCTAGAGAAAGGACTAGCGGGAGTGATACGCAGTATTTT
D gene: -; J gene: TRBJ2-7; clone size: -; V gene: TRBV9; CDR3 protein: CASSVGEEYYEQYF; CDR3 DNA: TGTGCCAGCAGCGTAGGGGAAGAGTACTACGAGCAGTACTTC
D gene: TRBD1; J gene: TRBJ2-5; clone size: few; V gene: TRBV5-1; CDR3 protein: CASSSFRTGQETQYF; CDR3 DNA: TGCGCCAGCAGCTCCTTTCGGACAGGGCAGGAGACCCAGTACTTC
D gene: TRBD1; J gene: TRBJ1-6; clone size: -; V gene: TRBV27; CDR3 protein: CASSARQGRNNSPLHF; CDR3 DNA: TGTGCCAGCAGTGCGCGACAGGGGAGAAATAATTCACCCCTCCACTTT
D gene: TRBD2; J gene: TRBJ2-7; clone size: once; V gene: TRBV5-1; CDR3 protein: CASSLGSGTLSSYNEQYF; CDR3 DNA: TGCGCCAGCAGCTTGGGTAGCGGGACTTTAAGCTCCTACAATGAGCAGTACTTC
D gene: -; J gene: TRBJ1-2; clone size: -; V gene: TRBV11-1; CDR3 protein: CASSIIRGAANYGYTF; CDR3 DNA: TGTGCCAGCAGCATAATCAGGGGAGCGGCTAACTATGGCTACACCTTC
D gene: TRBD1; J gene: TRBJ2-3; clone size: few; V gene: TRBV12-3/TRBV12-4; CDR3 protein: CASSARDRSPDQHTQYF; CDR3 DNA: TGTGCCAGCAGCGCTAGGGACAGGTCACCCGACCAGCATACGCAGTATTTT
D gene: TRBD2; J gene: TRBJ2-5; clone size: -; V gene: TRBV27; CDR3 protein: CASSDSGAETQYF; CDR3 DNA: TGTGCCAGCTCCGATAGCGGGGCAGAGACCCAGTACTTC
D gene: -; J gene: TRBJ1-2; clone size: few; V gene: TRBV6-5; CDR3 protein: CASSYAGRGNYGYTF; CDR3 DNA: TGTGCCAGCAGTTACGCGGGACGGGGCAACTATGGCTACACCTTC
D gene: -; J gene: TRBJ2-3; clone size: -; V gene: TRBV5-1; CDR3 protein: CASSPTAETDTQYF; CDR3 DNA: TGCGCCAGCAGCCCAACAGCGGAAACAGATACGCAGTATTTT
D gene: TRBD1; J gene: TRBJ1-1; clone size: -; V gene: TRBV9; CDR3 protein: CASSVQGAETEAFF; CDR3 DNA: TGTGCCAGCAGCGTTCAGGGGGCAGAAACTGAAGCTTTCTTT
D gene: -; J gene: TRBJ2-5; clone size: -; V gene: TRBV20-1; CDR3 protein: CSASLGGGQETQYF; CDR3 DNA: TGCAGTGCTAGCTTGGGCGGCGGGCAAGAGACCCAGTACTTC
D gene: -; J gene: TRBJ2-7; clone size: -; V gene: TRBV4-3; CDR3 protein: CASSRTPAAGPYEQYF; CDR3 DNA: TGCGCCAGCAGCCGAACACCGGCGGCGGGCCCCTACGAGCAGTACTTC
D gene: TRBD2; J gene: TRBJ2-3; clone size: -; V gene: TRBV5-1; CDR3 protein: CASSGTSGGANTQYF; CDR3 DNA: TGCGCCAGCAGCGGAACTAGCGGGGGGGCAAATACGCAGTATTTT
D gene: -; J gene: TRBJ1-2; clone size: few; V gene: TRBV20-1; CDR3 protein: CSATNREANYGYTF; CDR3 DNA: TGCAGTGCCACAAACAGGGAGGCTAACTATGGCTACACCTTC
D gene: -; J gene: TRBJ2-7; clone size: -; V gene: TRBV29-1; CDR3 protein: CSGTQEAPDEQYF; CDR3 DNA: TGCAGCGGTACTCAGGAGGCCCCCGACGAGCAGTACTTC
D gene: TRBD1; J gene: TRBJ1-2; clone size: -; V gene: TRBV5-6; CDR3 protein: CAMSRRDRANYGYTF; CDR3 DNA: TGTGCCATGTCACGTCGGGACAGGGCTAACTATGGCTACACCTTC
D gene: -; J gene: TRBJ1-4; clone size: -; V gene: TRBV30; CDR3 protein: CAWTKTGTTNEKLFF; CDR3 DNA: TGTGCCTGGACCAAAACGGGGACGACTAATGAAAAACTGTTTTTT
D gene: TRBD1; J gene: TRBJ1-4; clone size: -; V gene: TRBV7-6; CDR3 protein: CASSSGGSGEKLFF; CDR3 DNA: TGTGCCAGCAGCTCAGGGGGTAGCGGTGAAAAACTGTTTTTT
D gene: TRBD2; J gene: TRBJ2-1; clone size: -; V gene: TRBV7-9; CDR3 protein: CASRSTSGGYNEQFF; CDR3 DNA: TGTGCCAGCAGATCGACTAGCGGAGGCTACAATGAGCAGTTCTTC
D gene: -; J gene: TRBJ2-7; clone size: few; V gene: TRBV6-1; CDR3 protein: CASSPLLQGSYEQYF; CDR3 DNA: TGTGCCAGCAGTCCTCTATTACAGGGTTCCTACGAGCAGTACTTC
D gene: -; J gene: TRBJ2-1; clone size: -; V gene: TRBV5-1; CDR3 protein: CASSDWSPYNEQFF; CDR3 DNA: TGCGCCAGCAGCGACTGGAGCCCCTACAATGAGCAGTTCTTC
D gene: -; J gene: TRBJ2-5; clone size: -; V gene: TRBV18; CDR3 protein: CASSPASYSQETQYF; CDR3 DNA: TGTGCCAGCTCACCAGCATCTTACAGCCAAGAGACCCAGTACTTC
D gene: -; J gene: TRBJ2-5; clone size: few; V gene: TRBV25-1; CDR3 protein: CASSDQIGTQYF; CDR3 DNA: TGTGCCAGCAGTGACCAGATTGGGACCCAGTACTTC
D gene: -; J gene: TRBJ1-2; clone size: few; V gene: TRBV20-1; CDR3 protein: CSASSSGEYGYTF; CDR3 DNA: TGCAGTGCTAGTTCCTCGGGGGAATATGGCTACACCTTC
D gene: TRBD1; J gene: TRBJ1-1; clone size: -; V gene: TRBV4-2; CDR3 protein: CASSQTWDRLGTEAFF; CDR3 DNA: TGTGCCAGCAGCCAAACCTGGGACAGGCTCGGCACTGAAGCTTTCTTT
D gene: -; J gene: TRBJ2-1; clone size: -; V gene: TRBV29-1; CDR3 protein: CSVSVRGYNEQFF; CDR3 DNA: TGCAGCGTTTCAGTAAGAGGGTACAATGAGCAGTTCTTC
D gene: TRBD1; J gene: TRBJ1-4; clone size: -; V gene: TRBV7-9; CDR3 protein: CASSSPTGGPATNEKLFF; CDR3 DNA: TGTGCCAGCAGCTCACCGACAGGGGGCCCTGCAACTAATGAAAAACTGTTTTTT
D gene: TRBD1; J gene: TRBJ2-7; clone size: -; V gene: TRBV28; CDR3 protein: CAGSFDKMTGGVYEQYF; CDR3 DNA: TGCGCCGGCAGCTTCGATAAAATGACAGGGGGGGTCTACGAGCAGTACTTC
D gene: -; J gene: TRBJ1-2; clone size: -; V gene: TRBV28; CDR3 protein: CASSLLRGYTF; CDR3 DNA: TGTGCCAGCAGTTTATTGCGGGGCTACACCTTC
D gene: -; J gene: TRBJ2-1; clone size: once; V gene: TRBV20-1; CDR3 protein: CSARQGRRSYNGQFF; CDR3 DNA: TGCAGTGCTAGACAGGGTCGGAGGTCCTACAATGGGCAGTTCTTC
D gene: TRBD2; J gene: TRBJ2-3; clone size: few; V gene: TRBV20-1; CDR3 protein: CSAPLLAGGTDTQYF; CDR3 DNA: TGCAGTGCTCCTCTACTAGCGGGAGGGACAGATACGCAGTATTTT
D gene: -; J gene: TRBJ2-7; clone size: few; V gene: TRBV20-1; CDR3 protein: CSAESPGAYEQYF; CDR3 DNA: TGCAGCGCGGAGTCTCCCGGAGCCTACGAGCAGTACTTC
D gene: TRBD2; J gene: TRBJ2-7; clone size: -; V gene: TRBV28; CDR3 protein: CASSPSGLAGVFEQYF; CDR3 DNA: TGTGCCAGCAGCCCAAGTGGACTAGCGGGAGTGTTCGAGCAGTACTTC
D gene: -; J gene: TRBJ1-1; clone size: -; V gene: TRBV28; CDR3 protein: CASSLLGFSTEAFF; CDR3 DNA: TGTGCCAGCAGTTTATTGGGGTTCAGCACTGAAGCTTTCTTT
D gene: TRBD2; J gene: TRBJ2-5; clone size: many; V gene: TRBV5-6; CDR3 protein: CASSLEASGSLRETQYF; CDR3 DNA: TGTGCCAGCAGCTTGGAGGCTAGCGGGAGTTTAAGAGAGACCCAGTACTTC
D gene: -; J gene: TRBJ2-3; clone size: few; V gene: TRBV2; CDR3 protein: CASSGTGTVDTQYF; CDR3 DNA: TGTGCCAGCAGTGGAACCGGGACGGTAGATACGCAGTATTTT
D gene: -; J gene: TRBJ2-1; clone size: many; V gene: TRBV10-3; CDR3 protein: CAVQGGGYNEQFF; CDR3 DNA: TGTGCCGTACAGGGAGGAGGCTACAATGAGCAGTTCTTC
D gene: TRBD1; J gene: TRBJ2-7; clone size: many; V gene: TRBV7-2; CDR3 protein: CASSRQGYEQYF; CDR3 DNA: TGTGCCAGCAGCCGACAGGGGTACGAGCAGTACTTC
D gene: TRBD1; J gene: TRBJ2-5; clone size: -; V gene: TRBV19; CDR3 protein: CASSISRTGPQETQYF; CDR3 DNA: TGTGCCAGTAGTATCTCCCGGACAGGCCCCCAAGAGACCCAGTACTTC